Following are 11 T cell receptor beta chains from one sample sequenced in a study of control samples from healthy donors and cancer patients. TCRdb keeps only in-frame clones here, not all; method: immunoSEQ multiplex PCR. Among 80,000 or so clones listed, 91% were seen once. The sample taken for sequencing was blood. The source of these receptors is a man aged 45-65 years in good health.

V gene TRBV7-8 combines with J gene TRBJ2-3; 12 nucleotides line up with TRBD2. CDR1 and CDR2 from the germline V gene are SGHVS and FQNEAQ. This CDR3 spans 16 amino acids. Trimming took 5 bases from V and 5 from J; bases not matched to a gene: 8. The CDR3 DNA follows: TGTGCCAGCAGCCGAGGGTCTAGCGGGGGGGGAGATACGCAGTATTTT. This sequence encodes CASSRGSSGGGDTQYF.

The chain recombines TRBV5-4 with TRBJ1-4; unclear D gene. From germline, CDR1 is SGHNT and CDR2 YYREEE (reference sequence). The CDR3 loop spans 14 amino acids. V lost 4 bases, J lost 4 bases, and 11 bases lay in between. The CDR3: CASSLGNSNEKLFF. The CDR3 DNA sequence: TGTGCCAGCAGCCTGGGGAACAGTAATGAAAAACTGTTTTTT.

The rearrangement joins TRBV25-1 to TRBJ1-1; D is undetermined. The CDR3 runs 14 residues. Germline assignment: CDR1 MGHDK and CDR2 SYGVNS. Trimming shortened V by 4 bases and J by 1 base, and 10 bases separated the two germline ends. CDR3 protein: CASSGSLGNTEAFF. The CDR3, as DNA: TGTGCCAGCAGTGGATCCTTAGGGAACACTGAAGCTTTCTTT.

The rearrangement links TRBV5-6 to TRBJ1-5; maybe TRBD1 (6 bases). Germline V gives CDR1 SGHDT, CDR2 YYEEEE. There are 14 residues in the CDR3. Trimming removed 3 bases from V and 6 bases from J, with 13 bases in between. The CDR3 region is CASSYQGRPQPQHF. The CDR3 DNA reads TGTGCCAGCAGCTATCAGGGGAGACCTCAGCCCCAGCATTTT.

V gene TRBV2 combines with J gene TRBJ1-2; 7 nucleotides line up with TRBD1. Germline V gives CDR1 SNHLY, CDR2 FYNNEI. J was trimmed by 9 bases and V by 2 bases; bases with no gene match: 3. This CDR3 comprises 12 residues. CDR3 in DNA: TGTGCCAGCAGTGAACCGACAGGGAGCTACACCTTC. This codes for CASSEPTGSYTF. Variable domain in full (rest from reference TRBV2 and TRBJ1-2): EPEVTQTPSHQVTQMGQEVILRCVPISNHLYFYWYRQILGQKVEFLVSFYNNEISEKSEIFDDQFSVERPDGSNFTLKIRSTKLEDSAMYFCASSEPTGSYTFGSGTRLTVV.

This sequence joins TRBV9 and TRBJ1-1, with D possibly TRBD1 on 5 matching bases. Trimming took off 4 bases at V and 5 bases at J, with 27 bases between the two ends. This CDR3 spans 18 amino acids. CDR1 and CDR2 (germline): SGDLS, YYNGEE. Here the CDR3 DNA reads TGTGCCAGCAGCCCTTCCCGGGGCAGTCTAACCTCTAGAACTGAAGCTTTCTTT. Amino acids: CASSPSRGSLTSRTEAFF.

V and J are TRBV19 and TRBJ2-7; TRBD1 aligns across 8 bases. The germline V gene has CDR1 LNHDA and CDR2 SQIVND (reference sequence). The V gene end was trimmed by 8 bases and the J gene end by 4 bases; junction bases not matched to a gene: 7. CDR3 length: 13 amino acids. CDR3: CASGQGKGYEQYF. The CDR3 nucleotides read TGTGCCAGTGGACAGGGAAAAGGGTACGAGCAGTACTTC.

The rearrangement joins TRBV7-9 to TRBJ1-5; TRBD1 is a possible D gene (6 bases). The CDR3 spans 15 residues. Germline loops: CDR1 SEHNR, CDR2 FQNEAQ (reference sequence). Between the trimmed V and J ends, which lost 3 bases and 6 bases, there was a span of 15 bases. CDR3 sequence reads: CASSLEGGVSQPQHF. The CDR3 DNA follows: TGTGCCAGCAGCTTGGAGGGGGGGGTAAGTCAGCCCCAGCATTTT.

The chain couples TRBV6-5 to TRBJ1-1; the D gene is possibly TRBD1 (5 bases). From germline, CDR1 is MNHEY and CDR2 SVGAGI. The CDR3 runs 15 residues. Trimming shortened V by 5 bases and J by 0 bases, and 13 bases separated the two germline ends. The chain's CDR3 is CASSNGGGMNTEAFF. The CDR3 DNA is TGTGCCAGCAGTAACGGGGGGGGGATGAACACTGAAGCTTTCTTT.

This clone was observed once. The V and J genes are TRBV5-1 and TRBJ1-1; no definite D call. Germline values: CDR1 SGHRS, CDR2 YFSETQ. The CDR3 is 14 residues long. V lost 0 bases, J lost 10 bases, and 16 bases lay in between. In nucleotides, the CDR3 is TGCGCCAGCAGCTTGGCGGAGGAGGCCGATCGAGCTTTCTTT. It codes for CASSLAEEADRAFF.

V usage is TRBV7-9 and J usage is TRBJ1-1, with 7 bases aligning to TRBD1. There are 15 residues in the CDR3. In germline, CDR1 is SEHNR, CDR2 FQNEAQ (reference sequence). Trimming removed 3 bases from V and 2 bases from J; junction bases left unmatched: 6. The CDR3 sequence: CASSFRDRLNTEAFF. CDR3 sequence (DNA): TGTGCCAGCAGCTTCCGGGACAGACTCAACACTGAAGCTTTCTTT. Full variable domain (missing parts from reference TRBV7-9 and TRBJ1-1): DTGVSQNPRHKITKRGQNVTFRCDPISEHNRLYWYRQTLGQGPEFLTYFQNEAQLEKSRLLSDRFSAERPKGSFSTLEIQRTEQGDSAMYLCASSFRDRLNTEAFFGQGTRLTVV.